Listed here are 11 T cell receptor beta chains from one sample, sequenced in a study of cytomegalovirus exposure and HLA in healthy donors. The primer mix had 60 Vbeta and 13 Jbeta primers. Only in-frame clones appear in the TCRdb table, and some are missing; sequencing was by immunoSEQ multiplex PCR. The sample gives roughly 140,000 clones, 82% of which show up once; more than 2.5% is in the top ten. Sequencing input: PBMCs. Every receptor here comes from a male donor in good health and CMV-seronegative.

The CDR3 loop reads CASSPMVGQYEQFF. The CDR3 DNA follows: TGTGCCAGCAGCCCGATGGTGGGACAGTATGAGCAGTTCTTC. This chain links TRBV7-2 with TRBJ2-1, with 7 bases that match TRBD1. This CDR3 is built from 14 residues. Trimming at V came to 5 bases and at J to 8 bases, leaving 9 bases not matched to a gene. Germline lookup yields CDR1 SGHTA and CDR2 FQGNSA.

The rearrangement links TRBV21-1 to TRBJ2-5; TRBD2, the D gene given by the table, was not confirmed from the DNA. TRBV21-1 is noted as a pseudogene. This CDR3 contains 17 residues. The CDR3 is CASSKATAGPQGETQYF. The CDR3 nucleotides are TGTGCCAGCAGCAAAGCGACAGCGGGGCCTCAAGGAGAGACCCAGTACTTC.

The CDR3 DNA reads TGTGCCAGCAGCGTAGCTGGCGGGAGCGCTAATGAGCAGTTCTTC. It translates to CASSVAGGSANEQFF. The chain has TRBV9 and TRBJ2-1, with 7 positions matching TRBD2. There are 15 residues in the CDR3. V shed 0 bases, J shed 7 bases, and the junction held 7 bases outside the gene matches. Per the germline V gene, CDR1 is SGDLS and CDR2 is YYNGEE.

CDR3 region: CASSLGQGGLYGYTF. CDR3 bases: TGTGCCAGCAGTTTGGGACAGGGGGGTCTCTATGGCTACACCTTC. The rearrangement joins TRBV7-2 to TRBJ1-2; 11 nucleotides align to TRBD1. CDR3 length: 15 residues. CDR1 is SGHTA, CDR2 FQGNSA, per germline. The V segment lost 6 bases and the J segment 4 bases; nucleotides outside the gene matches: 7.

This chain links TRBV5-4 with TRBJ2-1; 10 positions agree with TRBD2. In germline, CDR1 is SGHNT, CDR2 YYREEE (reference sequence). The CDR3 has 15 amino acids. V dropped 4 bases and J dropped 4; count of bases not matched to a gene: 5. This CDR3 reads CASSPGTSEYNEQFF. The CDR3 bases are TGTGCCAGCAGCCCTGGGACTAGCGAATACAATGAGCAGTTCTTC.

The rearrangement links TRBV27 to TRBJ2-5; weak D call: TRBD2 (6 bases). The CDR3 has 15 amino acids. The germline CDR1 and CDR2 sequences are MNHEY and SMNVEV (reference sequence). The V end lost 7 bases, the J end lost 7 bases, and 22 bases lay between the germline ends. The CDR3 spells CASTGGVWGHGTQYF. CDR3 DNA sequence: TGTGCCAGCACGGGCGGGGTATGGGGTCACGGGACCCAGTACTTC.

This rearrangement joins TRBV7-2 to TRBJ2-7; 7 positions match TRBD2. After removal of 2 bases from V and 3 bases from J, the junction contained 4 bases not matched to a gene. The CDR3 is 14 amino acids. Germline V gene sequence: CDR1 SGHTA, CDR2 FQGNSA. DNA of the CDR3: TGTGCCAGCAGCTTAATCCCTAGCGGCTACGAGCAGTACTTC. Its protein is CASSLIPSGYEQYF.

This clone was detected ten times or more. In nucleotides, the CDR3 is TGTGCCGCCTCGGGACAGGGGGATTCCGGGGAGCTGTTTTTT. It codes for CAASGQGDSGELFF. This chain joins TRBV25-1 and TRBJ2-2; 11 bases agree with TRBD1. This CDR3 is built from 14 residues. Germline trimming cut 11 bases from V and 6 bases from J; bases unmatched to any gene: 8. Germline V CDR1 and CDR2: MGHDK, SYGVNS.

The J gene is TRBJ1-2, the V gene TRBV5-6; the match to TRBD1 covers 7 bases. CDR1 SGHDT and CDR2 YYEEEE come from the germline V gene. The CDR3 has 15 amino acids. With V trimmed by 6 bases and J by 8 bases, 16 bases remained unmatched. DNA of the CDR3: TGTGCCAGCAAAAACCCACAGGGGCGAGACCAGGGCTACACCTTC. It codes for CASKNPQGRDQGYTF.

The chain uses TRBV25-1 and TRBJ2-3; no reliable D call. The CDR3 has 11 amino acids. V was trimmed by 6 bases and J by 7 bases, leaving 8 bases between them. The germline V gene has CDR1 MGHDK and CDR2 SYGVNS. This CDR3 is CASRIENTQYF. The CDR3 nucleotides read TGTGCCAGCAGGATCGAGAATACGCAGTATTTT. Filled out from reference TRBV25-1 and TRBJ2-3, the complete variable domain reads EADIYQTPRYLVIGTGKKITLECSQTMGHDKMYWYQQDPGMELHLIHYSYGVNSTEKGDLSSESTVSRIRTEHFPLTLESARPSHTSQYLCASRIENTQYFGPGTRLTVL.

The J gene is TRBJ1-3, the V gene TRBV5-1, with 7 bases aligning to TRBD1. The J segment lost 9 bases and the V segment lost 4 bases, leaving 10 bases of the junction unmatched. There are 14 residues in the CDR3. The germline V gene has CDR1 SGHRS and CDR2 YFSETQ. The CDR3 sequence: CASSAGTDLGTIYF. The CDR3 DNA sequence: TGCGCCAGCAGCGCCGGGACAGATCTGGGCACCATATATTTT.